The subject of this entry is one TCR beta chain. Antigen unknown. CDR1 is MGHDK and CDR2 is SYGVNS in the germline V gene. The CDR3 extends over 14 amino acids. The ends lost 1 base at V and 12 bases at J; junction bases unmatched: 10. The data stem from a study of T cells after yellow fever vaccination. The study's findings and limits: Though it reached lower strength, the secondary response hit its peak faster, day 5 versus 15. Of the clonotypes, a small share occurred in both CD4 and CD8 compartments. Subsequent booster samples again held most clones from primary vaccination (around 96% CD4, over 80% CD8).

The TCR cDNA carried a universal primer site and UMIs from 5'RACE template switching. TCRdb recomputed calls from the 5' RACE reads with MiXCR, one row per CDR3 protein. The sample contains under 600,000 distinct CDR3 sequences, roughly 13% of which appear only once. This sequence was found in a man aged 30 to 45 who received the YFV17D yellow fever vaccine. The rearrangement uses TRBV25-1 and TRBJ2-7, with 9 bases matching TRBD2. The sequences come from PBMCs, collected on the day of the yellow fever booster vaccination. DNA of the CDR3: TGTGCCAGCAGTGAATCAGCGGGGGGACCCCGGCGGTACTTC. Translated: CASSESAGGPRRYF.